The clone carrying this TCR beta chain was seen a handful of times. These data are taken from a study of blood T cell repertoires in COVID-19. Study-level background: T cells, B-cell-depleted T cells, or PBMCs provided the cDNA or gDNA that served as material.

As processed by the authors: The authors estimated nucleated cell counts from reference gene primer amplification. Method: immunoSEQ multiplex PCR; TCRdb's copy keeps in-frame clones and lacks some. From that table come the V and J calls and clone size; the DNA was used to work out D and trimming. The sample lists around 60,000 clones, 80% to 85% occurring once. CDR3 length: 15 amino acids. Germline V gives CDR1 MGHDK, CDR2 SYGVNS. V gave up 1 base and J gave up 3 bases, with 9 bases separating them. The sequence came from a man aged 25-45 years with COVID-19, enrolled during active disease. Specimen: peripheral blood. The chain joins TRBV25-1 to TRBJ2-2; the D gene is possibly TRBD1 (5 bases). The chain's CDR3 is CASSESMTDTGELFF. In nucleotides, the CDR3 is TGTGCCAGCAGTGAATCAATGACAGACACCGGGGAGCTGTTTTTT. The whole variable domain, filled in from reference TRBV25-1 and TRBJ2-2, reads EADIYQTPRYLVIGTGKKITLECSQTMGHDKMYWYQQDPGMELHLIHYSYGVNSTEKGDLSSESTVSRIRTEHFPLTLESARPSHTSQYLCASSESMTDTGELFFGEGSRLTVL.